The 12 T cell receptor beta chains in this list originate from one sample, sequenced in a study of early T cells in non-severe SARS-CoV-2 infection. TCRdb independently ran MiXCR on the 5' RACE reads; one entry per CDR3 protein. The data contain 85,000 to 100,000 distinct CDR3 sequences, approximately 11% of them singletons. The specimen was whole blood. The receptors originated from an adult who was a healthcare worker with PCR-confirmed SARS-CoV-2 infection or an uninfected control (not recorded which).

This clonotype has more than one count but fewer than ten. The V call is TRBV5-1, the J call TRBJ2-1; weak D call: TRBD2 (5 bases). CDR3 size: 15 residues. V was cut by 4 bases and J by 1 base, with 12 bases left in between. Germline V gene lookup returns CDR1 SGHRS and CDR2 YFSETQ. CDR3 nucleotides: TGCGCCAGCAGCATAGAAAGCGGTTCCTACAATGAGCAGTTCTTC. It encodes CASSIESGSYNEQFF.

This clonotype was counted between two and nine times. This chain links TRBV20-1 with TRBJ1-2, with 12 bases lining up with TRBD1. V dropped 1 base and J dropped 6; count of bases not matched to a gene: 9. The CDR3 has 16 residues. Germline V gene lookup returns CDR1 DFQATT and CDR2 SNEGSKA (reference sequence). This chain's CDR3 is CSARGPPGTGGHGYTF. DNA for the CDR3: TGCAGTGCTAGAGGCCCCCCTGGGACAGGGGGCCATGGCTACACCTTC.

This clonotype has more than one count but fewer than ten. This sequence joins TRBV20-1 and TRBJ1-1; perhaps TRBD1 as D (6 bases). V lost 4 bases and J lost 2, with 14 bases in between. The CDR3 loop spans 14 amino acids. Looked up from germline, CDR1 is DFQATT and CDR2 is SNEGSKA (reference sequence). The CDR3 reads CSAKSAGANTEAFF. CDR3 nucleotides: TGCAGTGCTAAATCTGCAGGGGCCAACACTGAAGCTTTCTTT.

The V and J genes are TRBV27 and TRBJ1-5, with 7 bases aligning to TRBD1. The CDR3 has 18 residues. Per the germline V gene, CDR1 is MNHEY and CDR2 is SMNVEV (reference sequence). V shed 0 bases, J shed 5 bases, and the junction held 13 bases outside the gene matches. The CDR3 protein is CASSLSFGTAKIYQPQHF. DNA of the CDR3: TGTGCCAGCAGTTTATCTTTCGGGACAGCGAAGATCTATCAGCCCCAGCATTTT.

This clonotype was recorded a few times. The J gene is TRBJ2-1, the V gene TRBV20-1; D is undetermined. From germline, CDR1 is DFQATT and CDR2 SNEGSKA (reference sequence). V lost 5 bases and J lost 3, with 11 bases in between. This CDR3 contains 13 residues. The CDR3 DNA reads TGCAGTGCTTGGTTAGGAATCTACAATGAGCAGTTCTTC. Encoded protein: CSAWLGIYNEQFF.

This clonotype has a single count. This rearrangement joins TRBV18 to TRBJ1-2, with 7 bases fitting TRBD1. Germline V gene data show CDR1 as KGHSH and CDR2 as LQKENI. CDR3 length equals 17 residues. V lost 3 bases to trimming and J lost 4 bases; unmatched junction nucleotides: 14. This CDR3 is CASSPSGQMTTTYGYTF. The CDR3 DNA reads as TGTGCCAGCTCACCTTCGGGACAGATGACTACCACCTATGGCTACACCTTC.

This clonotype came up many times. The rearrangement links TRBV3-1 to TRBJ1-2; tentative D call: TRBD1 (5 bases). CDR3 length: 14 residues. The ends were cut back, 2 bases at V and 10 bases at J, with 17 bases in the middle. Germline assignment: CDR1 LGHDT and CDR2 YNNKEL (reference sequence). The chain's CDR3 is CASSQLLLGRDYTF. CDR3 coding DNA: TGTGCCAGCAGCCAATTGCTCTTGGGCAGGGACTACACCTTC.

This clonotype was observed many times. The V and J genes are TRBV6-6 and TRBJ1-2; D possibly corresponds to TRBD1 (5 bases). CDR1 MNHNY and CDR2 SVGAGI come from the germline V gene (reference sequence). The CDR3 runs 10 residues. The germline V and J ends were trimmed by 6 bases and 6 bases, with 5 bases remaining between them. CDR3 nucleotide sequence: TGTGCCAGCAGAGGGGATGGCTACACCTTC. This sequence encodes CASRGDGYTF.

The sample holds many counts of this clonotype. The DNA for the CDR3 is TGTGCCAGCAGCTTGGACGGGACAGGGAGAAGGGGCTACACCTTC. This codes for CASSLDGTGRRGYTF. The V call is TRBV5-6, the J call TRBJ1-2; TRBD1 matches at 9 bases. The CDR3 is 15 residues long. CDR1 and CDR2 (germline): SGHDT, YYEEEE. Trimming at V came to 0 bases and at J to 8 bases, leaving 8 bases not matched to a gene.

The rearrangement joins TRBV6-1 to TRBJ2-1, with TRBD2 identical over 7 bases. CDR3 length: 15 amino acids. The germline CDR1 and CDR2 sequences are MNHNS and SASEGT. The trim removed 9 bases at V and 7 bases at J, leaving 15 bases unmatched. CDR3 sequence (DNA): TGTGCCAGTAGTATGCAAGGGGCCGGGAGGAATGAGCAGTTCTTC. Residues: CASSMQGAGRNEQFF.

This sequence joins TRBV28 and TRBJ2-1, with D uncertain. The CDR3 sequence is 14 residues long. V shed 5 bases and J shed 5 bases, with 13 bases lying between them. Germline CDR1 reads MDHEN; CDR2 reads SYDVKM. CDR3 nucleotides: TGTGCCAGCAGTCTATATGTAGTTGACAATGAGCAGTTCTTC. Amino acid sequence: CASSLYVVDNEQFF.

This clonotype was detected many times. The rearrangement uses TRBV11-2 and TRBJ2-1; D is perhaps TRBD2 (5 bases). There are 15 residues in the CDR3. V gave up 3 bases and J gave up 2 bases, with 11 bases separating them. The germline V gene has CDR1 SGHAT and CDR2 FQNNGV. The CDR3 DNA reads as TGTGCCAGCAGCTTCGGAACGGAGGCCTACAATGAGCAGTTCTTC. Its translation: CASSFGTEAYNEQFF.